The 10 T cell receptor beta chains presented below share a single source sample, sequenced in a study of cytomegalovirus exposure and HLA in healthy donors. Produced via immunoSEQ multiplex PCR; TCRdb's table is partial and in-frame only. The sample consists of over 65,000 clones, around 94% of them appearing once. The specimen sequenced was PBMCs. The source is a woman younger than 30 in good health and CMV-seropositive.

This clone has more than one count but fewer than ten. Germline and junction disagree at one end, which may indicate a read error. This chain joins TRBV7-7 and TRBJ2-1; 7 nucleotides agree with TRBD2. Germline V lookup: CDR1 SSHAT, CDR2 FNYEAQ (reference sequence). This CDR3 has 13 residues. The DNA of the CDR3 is TGTGCTAGCAGCTTAGGAGGCGGGACTATACTGTTCTTC. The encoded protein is CASSLGGGTILFF. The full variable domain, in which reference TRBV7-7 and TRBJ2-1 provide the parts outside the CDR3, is GAGVSQSPRYKVTKRGQDVTLRCDPISSHATLYWYQQALGQGPEFLTYFNYEAQPDKSGLPSDRFSAERPEGSISTLTIQRTEQRDSAMYRCASSLGGGTILFFGPGTRLTVL.

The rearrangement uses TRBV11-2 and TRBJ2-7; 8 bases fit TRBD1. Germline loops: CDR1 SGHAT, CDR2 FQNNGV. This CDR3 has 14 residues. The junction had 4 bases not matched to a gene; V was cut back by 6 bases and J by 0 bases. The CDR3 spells CASSFTGGSYEQYF. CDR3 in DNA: TGTGCCAGCAGTTTTACAGGGGGCTCCTACGAGCAGTACTTC. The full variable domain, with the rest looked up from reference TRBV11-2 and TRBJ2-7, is EAGVAQSPRYKIIEKRQSVAFWCNPISGHATLYWYQQILGQGPKLLIQFQNNGVVDDSQLPKDRFSAERLKGVDSTLKIQPAKLEDSAVYLCASSFTGGSYEQYFGPGTRLTVT.

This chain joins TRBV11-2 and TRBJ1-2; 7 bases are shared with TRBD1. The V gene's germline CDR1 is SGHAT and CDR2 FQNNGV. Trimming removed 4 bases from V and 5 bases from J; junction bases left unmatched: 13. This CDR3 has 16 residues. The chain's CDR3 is CASSSIRQGGLYGYTF. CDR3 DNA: TGTGCCAGCAGCTCTATTAGACAGGGAGGACTTTATGGCTACACCTTC.

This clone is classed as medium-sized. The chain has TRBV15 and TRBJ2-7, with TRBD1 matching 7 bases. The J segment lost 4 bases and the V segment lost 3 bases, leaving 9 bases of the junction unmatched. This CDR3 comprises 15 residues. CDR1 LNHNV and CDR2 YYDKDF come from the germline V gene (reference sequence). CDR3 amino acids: CATSREGTDRYEQYF. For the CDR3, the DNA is TGTGCCACCAGCAGGGAAGGGACAGACCGATACGAGCAGTACTTC.

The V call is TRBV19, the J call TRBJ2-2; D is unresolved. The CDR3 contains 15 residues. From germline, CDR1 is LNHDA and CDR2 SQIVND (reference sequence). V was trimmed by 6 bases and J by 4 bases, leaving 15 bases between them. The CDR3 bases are TGTGCCAGTAGCCCCGCTCGAGTTAGCACCGGGGAGCTGTTTTTT. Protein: CASSPARVSTGELFF.

CDR3 bases: TGTGCCAGTAGTTCCGGGACAGTAAGGCGCAATCAGCCCCAGCATTTT. Its protein is CASSSGTVRRNQPQHF. The genes are TRBV19 and TRBJ1-5; 7 nucleotides align to TRBD1. Unmatched junction bases numbered 9, after V lost 5 bases and J lost 2 bases. The CDR3 is made up of 16 amino acids. Germline-derived CDR1 and CDR2 are LNHDA and SQIVND (reference sequence).

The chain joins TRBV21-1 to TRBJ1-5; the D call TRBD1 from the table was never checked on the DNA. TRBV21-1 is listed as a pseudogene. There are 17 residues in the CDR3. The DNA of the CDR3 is TGTGCCAGCAGCAAAGCGCTGGGCAGGGGTTGTAATCAGCCCCAGCATTTT. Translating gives CASSKALGRGCNQPQHF.

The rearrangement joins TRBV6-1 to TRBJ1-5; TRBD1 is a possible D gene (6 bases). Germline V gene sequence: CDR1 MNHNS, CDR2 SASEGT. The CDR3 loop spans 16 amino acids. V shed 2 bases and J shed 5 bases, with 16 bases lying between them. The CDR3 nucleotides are TGTGCCAGCAGTGAAAACTTTGGAGGGGGGGATCAGCCCCAGCATTTT. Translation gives CASSENFGGGDQPQHF.

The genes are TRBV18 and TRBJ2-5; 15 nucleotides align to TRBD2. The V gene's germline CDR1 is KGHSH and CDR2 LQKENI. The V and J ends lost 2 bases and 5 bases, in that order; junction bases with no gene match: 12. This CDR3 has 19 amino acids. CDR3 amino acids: CASSPVGLAGGPSLETQYF. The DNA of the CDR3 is TGTGCCAGCTCACCAGTTGGACTAGCGGGGGGGCCGTCCCTCGAGACCCAGTACTTC.

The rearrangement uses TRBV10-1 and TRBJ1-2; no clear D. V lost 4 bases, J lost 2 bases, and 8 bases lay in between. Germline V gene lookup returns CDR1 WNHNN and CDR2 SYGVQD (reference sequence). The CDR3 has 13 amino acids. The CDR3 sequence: CASSAAGNYGYTF. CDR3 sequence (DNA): TGCGCCAGCAGTGCTGCGGGGAACTATGGCTACACCTTC.